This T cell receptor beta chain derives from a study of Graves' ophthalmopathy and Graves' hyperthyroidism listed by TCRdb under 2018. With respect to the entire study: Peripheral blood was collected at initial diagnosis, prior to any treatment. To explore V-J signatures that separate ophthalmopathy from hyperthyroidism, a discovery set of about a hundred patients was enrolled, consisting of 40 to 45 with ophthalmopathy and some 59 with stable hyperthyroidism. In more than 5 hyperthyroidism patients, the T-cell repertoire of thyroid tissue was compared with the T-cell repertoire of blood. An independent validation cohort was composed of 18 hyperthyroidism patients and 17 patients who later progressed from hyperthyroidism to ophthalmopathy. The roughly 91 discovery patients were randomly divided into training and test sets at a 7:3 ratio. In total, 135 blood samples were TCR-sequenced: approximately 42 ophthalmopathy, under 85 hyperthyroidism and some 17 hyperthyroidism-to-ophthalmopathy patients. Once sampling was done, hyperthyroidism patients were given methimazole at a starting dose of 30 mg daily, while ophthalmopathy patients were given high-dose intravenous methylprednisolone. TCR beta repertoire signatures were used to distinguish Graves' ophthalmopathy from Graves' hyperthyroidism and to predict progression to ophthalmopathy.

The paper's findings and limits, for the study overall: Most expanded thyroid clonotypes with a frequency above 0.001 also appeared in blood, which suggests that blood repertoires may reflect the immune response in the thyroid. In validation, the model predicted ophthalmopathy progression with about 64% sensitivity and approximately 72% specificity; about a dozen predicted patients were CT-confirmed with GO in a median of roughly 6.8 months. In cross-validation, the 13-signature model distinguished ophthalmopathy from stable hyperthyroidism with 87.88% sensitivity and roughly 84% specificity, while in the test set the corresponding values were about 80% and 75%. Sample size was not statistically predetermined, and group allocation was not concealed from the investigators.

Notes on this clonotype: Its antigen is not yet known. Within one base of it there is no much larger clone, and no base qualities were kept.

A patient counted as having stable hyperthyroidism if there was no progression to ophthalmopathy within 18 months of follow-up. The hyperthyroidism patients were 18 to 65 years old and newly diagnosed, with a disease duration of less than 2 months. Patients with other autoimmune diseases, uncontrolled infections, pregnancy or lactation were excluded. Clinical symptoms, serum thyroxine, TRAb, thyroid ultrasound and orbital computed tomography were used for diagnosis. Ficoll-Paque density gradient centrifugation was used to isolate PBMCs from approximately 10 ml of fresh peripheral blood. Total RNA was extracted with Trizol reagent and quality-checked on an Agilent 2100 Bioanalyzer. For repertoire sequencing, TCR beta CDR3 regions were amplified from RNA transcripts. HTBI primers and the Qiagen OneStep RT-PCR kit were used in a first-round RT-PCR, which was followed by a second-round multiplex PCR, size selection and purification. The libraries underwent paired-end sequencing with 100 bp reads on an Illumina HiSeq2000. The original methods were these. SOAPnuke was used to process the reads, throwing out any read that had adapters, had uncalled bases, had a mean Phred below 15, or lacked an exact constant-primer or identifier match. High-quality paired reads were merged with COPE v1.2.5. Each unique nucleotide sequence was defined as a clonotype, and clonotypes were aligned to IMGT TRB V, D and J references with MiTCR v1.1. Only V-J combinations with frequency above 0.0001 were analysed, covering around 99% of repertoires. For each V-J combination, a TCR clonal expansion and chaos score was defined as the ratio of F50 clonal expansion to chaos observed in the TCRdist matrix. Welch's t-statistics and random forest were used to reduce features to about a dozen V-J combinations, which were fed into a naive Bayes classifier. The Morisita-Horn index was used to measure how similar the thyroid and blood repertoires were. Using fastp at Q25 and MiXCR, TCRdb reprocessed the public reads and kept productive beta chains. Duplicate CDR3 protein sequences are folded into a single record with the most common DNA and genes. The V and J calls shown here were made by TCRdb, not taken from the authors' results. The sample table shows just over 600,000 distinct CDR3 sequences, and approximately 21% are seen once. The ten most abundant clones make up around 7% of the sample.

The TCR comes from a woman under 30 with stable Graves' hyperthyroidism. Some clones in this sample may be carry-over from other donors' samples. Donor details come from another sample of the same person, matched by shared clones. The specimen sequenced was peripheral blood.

The CDR3 here reads CASVEGFFAGNTIYF. The bases read TGTGCCAGCGTCGAAGGTTTTTTCGCTGGAAACACCATATATTTT. Rearrangement joined TRBV2 to TRBJ1-3, with the D segment identity uncertain. Per the germline V gene, SNHLY is the CDR1 and FYNNEI is the CDR2. The CDR3 starts with the cysteine, ends with the phenylalanine, and has 15 residues. Only the CDR3 region is kept as DNA, spanning 45 bases read in frame from base 1. V loses 8 bases of germline sequence and J loses 2 bases, and the interval between the two ends is 16 bases.